The 31 T cell receptor beta chains listed next were all sequenced from one sample in a study of control samples from healthy donors and cancer patients. Libraries were prepared by immunoSEQ multiplex PCR; TCRdb keeps only in-frame clonotypes and omits some of them. The repertoire holds about 140,000 clones, 88% seen once, with over 1.5% in the top ten. The sequenced sample was blood. The receptors here all came from a man aged 18 to 30 in good health.

The V call is TRBV6-1, the J call TRBJ2-5; 8 positions agree with TRBD2. CDR1 is MNHNS, CDR2 SASEGT, per germline. The length of the CDR3 is 16 residues. Trimming took 0 bases from V and 4 from J; bases not matched to a gene: 7. As DNA, the CDR3 is TGTGCCAGCAGTGAAGCGCGGACCGGGACTAGAGAGACCCAGTACTTC. Translation gives CASSEARTGTRETQYF.

The V call is TRBV27, the J call TRBJ2-7, with 7 bases that match TRBD2. Trimming took 6 bases from V and 6 from J; bases not matched to a gene: 11. From germline, CDR1 is MNHEY and CDR2 SMNVEV (reference sequence). CDR3 length: 14 residues. This CDR3 reads CASSSAGRSREQYF. The CDR3 DNA reads TGTGCCAGCAGCTCCGCCGGGAGGTCGCGCGAGCAGTACTTC.

This clone was seen only once. This sequence joins TRBV29-1 and TRBJ2-6, with D hard to call. This CDR3 has 15 residues. Trimming took 6 bases from V and 0 from J, leaving 12 bases between them. Per the germline V gene, CDR1 is SQVTM and CDR2 is ANQGSEA. The CDR3 protein is CSVPDPRSGANVLTF. The CDR3 nucleotides are TGCAGCGTCCCCGATCCCCGCTCTGGGGCCAACGTCCTGACTTTC.

J is TRBJ1-2 and V is TRBV28; 11 positions agree with TRBD1. The CDR3 is 15 amino acids. CDR1 and CDR2 from the germline V gene are MDHEN and SYDVKM. With 6 bases clipped from V and 4 bases from J, the junction kept 7 bases outside the gene matches. CDR3 coding DNA: TGTGCCAGCAGCGATACCGGGACAGGGGGCTATGGCTACACCTTC. Translation: CASSDTGTGGYGYTF.

This chain connects TRBV7-2 to TRBJ2-7; 11 bases map to TRBD2. CDR3 length equals 16 residues. Germline loops: CDR1 SGHTA, CDR2 FQGNSA. V was pared by 2 bases and J by 0 bases, with 3 bases of the junction left unmatched. DNA of the CDR3: TGTGCCAGCAGCTTATTCCTAGCGGGGGGCTCCTACGAGCAGTACTTC. It yields the protein CASSLFLAGGSYEQYF.

The gene calls are TRBV19 and TRBJ1-1; 7 bases align to TRBD1. After removal of 10 bases from V and 7 bases from J, the junction contained 15 bases not matched to a gene. The CDR3 sequence is 14 residues long. Germline V gene lookup returns CDR1 LNHDA and CDR2 SQIVND (reference sequence). The CDR3 region is CATVGLGQKDEAFF. As DNA, the CDR3 is TGTGCCACCGTGGGCCTGGGACAGAAGGATGAAGCTTTCTTT.

The chain joins TRBV2 to TRBJ1-1; D call uncertain. The germline gives CDR1 SNHLY, CDR2 FYNNEI. The V end lost 7 bases, the J end lost 0 bases, and 6 bases lay between the germline ends. The CDR3 runs 12 residues. The CDR3 region is CASISMNTEAFF. The DNA of the CDR3 is TGTGCCAGCATCAGTATGAACACTGAAGCTTTCTTT.

This sequence joins TRBV14 and TRBJ1-1; D unresolved. Germline V gene lookup returns CDR1 SGHDN and CDR2 FVKESK. This CDR3 is built from 16 residues. V was cut by 0 bases and J by 0 bases, with 11 bases left in between. Here the CDR3 DNA reads TGTGCCAGCAGCCAAGATCTCGGGGAGGTGAACACTGAAGCTTTCTTT. Its translation: CASSQDLGEVNTEAFF.

The V call is TRBV3-1 (or the pseudogene TRBV3-2), the J call TRBJ2-3; D call uncertain. The ends were cut back, 1 base at V and 4 bases at J, with 3 bases in the middle. The germline V gene has CDR1 LGHDT and CDR2 YNNKEL (reference sequence). The CDR3 covers 12 residues. The CDR3 sequence: CASSQVSDTQYF. The CDR3 DNA follows: TGTGCCAGCAGCCAAGTTTCAGATACGCAGTATTTT.

The V and J genes are TRBV7-3 and TRBJ2-5; 8 bases match TRBD2. The germline V gene encodes CDR1 SGHTA and CDR2 FQGTGA. Unmatched junction bases numbered 7, after V lost 5 bases and J lost 5 bases. The CDR3 extends over 14 amino acids. CDR3 bases: TGTGCCAGCAGCCCCGGACCGGGGGGGGAGACCCAGTACTTC. Encoded protein: CASSPGPGGETQYF.

The chain carries TRBV19 and TRBJ1-4; perhaps TRBD1 as D (5 bases). With 10 bases removed from V and 3 bases from J, the gap between germline ends came to 12 bases. This CDR3 spans 13 amino acids. The germline gives CDR1 LNHDA, CDR2 SQIVND (reference sequence). The CDR3 protein is CATRGSANEKLFF. The CDR3, as DNA: TGTGCCACACGGGGCTCCGCTAATGAAAAACTGTTTTTT.

This sequence joins TRBV10-3 and TRBJ2-7, with D unclear. Germline V gene data show CDR1 as ENHRY and CDR2 as SYGVKD. CDR3 length: 13 amino acids. Trimming shortened V by 4 bases and J by 3 bases, and 10 bases separated the two germline ends. This CDR3 reads CAISGKGFYEQYF. CDR3 coding DNA: TGTGCCATCAGTGGTAAGGGTTTCTACGAGCAGTACTTC.

The chain links TRBV6-2 or TRBV6-3 to TRBJ2-1; D is ambiguous. Trimming cost V 2 bases and J 4 bases, with 9 bases left between them. Germline CDR1 and CDR2: MNHEY and SVGEGT. This CDR3 is built from 14 residues. In DNA form, the CDR3 reads TGTGCCAGCAGTTACGTTGGGGTTTACAATGAGCAGTTCTTC. This encodes CASSYVGVYNEQFF.

This clone occurred once. This CDR3 is CASSSYTDTQYF. CDR3 coding DNA: TGTGCCAGTAGTTCTTACACAGATACGCAGTATTTT. The chain is built from TRBV19 and TRBJ2-3, with D uncertain. The CDR3 contains 12 residues. V dropped 5 bases and J dropped 2 bases, with 5 bases sitting between them. Looked up from germline, CDR1 is LNHDA and CDR2 is SQIVND (reference sequence). Combining the CDR3 with reference TRBV19 and TRBJ2-3 gives the whole variable domain DGGITQSPKYLFRKEGQNVTLSCEQNLNHDAMYWYRQDPGQGLRLIYYSQIVNDFQKGDIAEGYSVSREKKESFPLTVTSAQKNPTAFYLCASSSYTDTQYFGPGTRLTVL.

As concerns this clone: The sample has other DNA sequences that encode this CDR3 too. The chain joins TRBV28 to TRBJ1-4, with D unclear. Germline CDR1 MDHEN, CDR2 SYDVKM. Between the trimmed V and J ends, which lost 2 bases and 7 bases, there was a span of 2 bases. CDR3 length: 11 amino acids. Here the CDR3 DNA reads TGTGCCAGCAGTTTACTTGAAAAACTGTTTTTT. Translation: CASSLLEKLFF.

The gene calls are TRBV18 and TRBJ2-5; D may be TRBD2 (6 bases). V was pared by 3 bases and J by 4 bases, with 18 bases between. CDR1 is KGHSH and CDR2 is LQKENI in the germline V gene. This CDR3 is built from 16 residues. CDR3 loop: CASSPPGSGGRETQYF. In nucleotides, the CDR3 is TGTGCCAGCTCACCGCCGGGGTCAGGAGGGAGAGAGACCCAGTACTTC.

The chain employs TRBV2 and TRBJ2-1; no clear D. Germline lookup yields CDR1 SNHLY and CDR2 FYNNEI. The CDR3 spans 15 residues. The ends were cut back, 3 bases at V and 5 bases at J, with 14 bases in the middle. The DNA for the CDR3 is TGTGCCAGCAGTGACGCAAGGATGCGTCACAATGAGCAGTTCTTC. Translation gives CASSDARMRHNEQFF.

This chain connects TRBV7-3 to TRBJ1-1, with TRBD1 as a possible D gene (5 bases). Trimming stripped 1 base from V and 1 base from J, with 10 bases between. This CDR3 is built from 15 residues. The germline V gene has CDR1 SGHTA and CDR2 FQGTGA. Written as DNA, the CDR3 is TGTGCCAGCAGCTTAATCGGGGGGAAGAACACTGAAGCTTTCTTT. Translated, it gives CASSLIGGKNTEAFF.

This chain links TRBV7-3 with TRBJ2-7; 12 positions match TRBD2. The germline gives CDR1 SGHTA, CDR2 FQGTGA. The CDR3 is 15 residues long. V trimming: 6 bases; J trimming: 1 base; junction bases outside the gene matches: 4. The CDR3 DNA sequence: TGTGCCAGCAGTCTAGGACTAGCGGGGTCCTACGAGCAGTACTTC. The encoded protein is CASSLGLAGSYEQYF.

V usage is TRBV3-1 (or the pseudogene TRBV3-2) and J usage is TRBJ1-2; D is unresolved. Germline lookup yields CDR1 LGHDT and CDR2 YNNKEL (reference sequence). CDR3 length: 16 residues. With 2 bases removed from V and 4 bases from J, the gap between germline ends came to 17 bases. In DNA form, the CDR3 reads TGTGCCAGCAGCCAAAGAACAGTGTCTATGAGCTATGGCTACACCTTC. Translating gives CASSQRTVSMSYGYTF.

The chain combines TRBV29-1 with TRBJ1-2; possible D gene TRBD1, 5 bases. Germline CDR1 reads SQVTM; CDR2 reads ANQGSEA. Trimming cost V 8 bases and J 7 bases, with 23 bases left between them. CDR3 length: 14 residues. The CDR3 sequence: CSSIGDLGGVGYTF. The CDR3 DNA sequence: TGCAGCTCCATCGGGGACCTCGGAGGGGTTGGCTACACCTTC. Full variable domain (rest looked up from reference TRBV29-1 and TRBJ1-2): SAVISQKPSRDICQRGTSLTIQCQVDSQVTMMFWYRQQPGQSLTLIATANQGSEATYESGFVIDKFPISRPNLTFSTLTVSNMSPEDSSIYLCSSIGDLGGVGYTFGSGTRLTVV.

J is TRBJ2-1 and V is TRBV4-3; 13 bases are a match to TRBD2. From germline, CDR1 is LGHNA and CDR2 YSLEER. This CDR3 is built from 18 residues. J lost 12 bases, V lost 0 bases, and 14 bases had no gene match. The chain's CDR3 is CASSQDMESGTSGVAQFF. Here the CDR3 DNA reads TGCGCCAGCAGCCAAGATATGGAGTCCGGGACTAGCGGGGTGGCGCAGTTCTTC.

The V call is TRBV4-2, the J call TRBJ2-7, with 7 nucleotides matching TRBD1. The junction had 6 bases not matched to a gene; V was cut back by 4 bases and J by 0 bases. From germline, CDR1 is LGHNA and CDR2 YNFKEQ. There are 15 residues in the CDR3. The CDR3 region has the DNA TGTGCCAGCAGCCCCGGGACAGCCAGCTCCTACGAGCAGTACTTC. The encoded protein is CASSPGTASSYEQYF.

The chain links TRBV9 to TRBJ1-2, with TRBD1 matching over 7 bases. The CDR3 loop spans 14 amino acids. V lost 4 bases and J lost 5; bases outside the gene matches: 8. Germline CDR1 and CDR2: SGDLS and YYNGEE. This chain's CDR3 is CASSLTGTAYGYTF. CDR3 DNA: TGTGCCAGCAGCTTAACCGGGACAGCATATGGCTACACCTTC.

The CDR3 DNA follows: TGCGCCAGCAGATTGACTTCGGAGATGGGAGAGCAGTACTTC. Translated, it gives CASRLTSEMGEQYF. The J gene is TRBJ2-7, the V gene TRBV5-1; D uncertain. The CDR3 spans 14 residues. The V and J ends lost 5 bases and 7 bases respectively, with 19 bases between them. Germline CDR1 is SGHRS and CDR2 is YFSETQ.

The chain joins TRBV7-8 to TRBJ2-5; the D is unclear. This CDR3 has 12 residues. Deletions cut 1 base from V and 11 bases from J, with 11 bases between. Germline values: CDR1 SGHVS, CDR2 FQNEAQ. The DNA of the CDR3 is TGTGCCAGCAGCTTAGGCTTAGGGTCGCAGTACTTC. This codes for CASSLGLGSQYF.

This chain joins TRBV6-5 and TRBJ1-1, with TRBD1 as a possible D gene (6 bases). Per germline, CDR1 MNHEY and CDR2 SVGAGI. V gave up 8 bases and J gave up 4 bases, with 14 bases separating them. This CDR3 has 13 residues. The CDR3 protein is CASGGGQITEAFF. CDR3 DNA: TGTGCCAGCGGAGGGGGACAAATCACTGAAGCTTTCTTT.

This chain uses TRBV11-3 with TRBJ2-1; the match to TRBD1 covers 10 bases. CDR1 and CDR2 (germline): SGHNT, YENEEA. The CDR3 loop spans 15 amino acids. The J segment lost 6 bases and the V segment lost 5 bases, leaving 7 bases of the junction unmatched. CDR3 sequence: CASSLRTGGGNEQFF. CDR3 coding DNA: TGTGCCAGCAGCCTCCGGACAGGGGGGGGCAATGAGCAGTTCTTC.

The V call is TRBV11-2, the J call TRBJ1-1, with D tentatively TRBD1 (5 bases). This CDR3 contains 12 residues. The V and J ends lost 7 bases and 5 bases respectively, with 11 bases between them. Germline V gene data show CDR1 as SGHAT and CDR2 as FQNNGV. CDR3 nucleotides: TGTGCCAGCAAAATCGGGGGAACTGAAGCTTTCTTT. Protein sequence: CASKIGGTEAFF.

The genes are TRBV9 and TRBJ2-6, with no clear D. Trimming stripped 0 bases from V and 2 bases from J, with 12 bases between. The CDR3 sequence is 17 residues long. Per the germline V gene, CDR1 is SGDLS and CDR2 is YYNGEE. CDR3 loop: CASSVGPSSAGANVLTF. CDR3 sequence (DNA): TGTGCCAGCAGCGTAGGGCCATCGAGTGCTGGGGCCAACGTCCTGACTTTC.

The chain has TRBV7-9 and TRBJ2-1, with 13 bases lining up with TRBD2. V shed 5 bases, J shed 8 bases, and the junction held 6 bases outside the gene matches. This CDR3 region has 15 residues. Germline lookup yields CDR1 SEHNR and CDR2 FQNEAQ (reference sequence). The CDR3 region is CASSRLAGGGDEQFF. Here the CDR3 DNA reads TGTGCCAGCAGCCGACTAGCGGGGGGCGGAGATGAGCAGTTCTTC.